This TCR beta chain emerged from a study of T cells and Merkel cell carcinoma outcomes. As to this clone: The antigen is not known.

CDR1 MNHNS and CDR2 SASEGT come from the germline V gene. CDR3 length: 14 amino acids. With 6 bases removed from V and 1 base from J, the gap between germline ends came to 10 bases. TCRdb keeps only in-frame clones here, not all; method: immunoSEQ multiplex PCR. The repertoire holds 15,000 to 25,000 clones, with over 70% as singletons. Study conclusions and caveats: Reportedly, T-cell repertoire with density predicts Merkel cell carcinoma outcomes.

Specimen: tumor tissue from Merkel cell carcinoma. The J gene is TRBJ1-5, the V gene TRBV6-1, with a tentative D call TRBD1 (6 bases). This TCR was recovered from a human donor with Merkel cell carcinoma. CDR3 sequence (DNA): TGTGCCAGCAGCGCCACAGGGAGCAATCAGCCCCAGCATTTT. Translation: CASSATGSNQPQHF.